This T cell receptor (beta chain) was captured by sequencing in a study of blood T cell repertoires in COVID-19. Looking at the study overall: Nucleic acid was either cDNA or gDNA, and it came from T cells, B-cell-depleted T cells, or PBMCs.

This study enrolled people aged about 18 to 100 from around 26 US geographic areas. A few counts support this clone. The CDR3 spans 16 residues. Germline assignment: CDR1 SNHLY and CDR2 FYNNEI. Trimming took 5 bases from V and 3 from J; bases not matched to a gene: 7. In the original workflow: Reference gene primer amplification gave estimated nucleated cell counts. Generated by immunoSEQ multiplex PCR, the TCRdb table keeps only in-frame clones and is missing some. V, J and clone size reflect that table, while D and trimming were determined from the DNA. The sample gives some 260,000 clones, about 80% of which show up once; about 4% is in the top ten.

This sequence originates from a young man with acute COVID-19. The chain joins TRBV2 to TRBJ2-5, with 12 bases aligning to TRBD2. Sequenced: PBMCs or T cells enriched from blood (not recorded which). The CDR3 here is CASSRLAGARKETQYF. The DNA for the CDR3 is TGTGCCAGCAGTAGACTAGCGGGGGCAAGAAAAGAGACCCAGTACTTC.